These 13 T cell receptor beta chains were sequenced from one sample in a study of T cell responses to AZD1222 COVID-19 vaccine. Libraries were prepared by immunoSEQ multiplex PCR; TCRdb keeps only in-frame clonotypes and omits some of them. The data contain about 85,000 clones, about 88% of them seen just once; the ten biggest clones take up under 4%. Material: peripheral blood, obtained on day 0 of AZD1222 vaccination. All receptors derive from an adult in good health.

This rearrangement joins TRBV30 to TRBJ2-7; no firm D call. Germline-derived CDR1 and CDR2 are GTSNPN and SVGIG (reference sequence). Trimming pared 0 bases from V and 5 bases from J, leaving 5 bases between. This CDR3 comprises 11 residues. The CDR3 nucleotides are TGTGCCTGGAGTGTCGGTAACGAGCAGTACTTC. Its translation: CAWSVGNEQYF.

The rearrangement links TRBV6-1 to TRBJ1-4; possible D gene TRBD1, 5 bases. The V and J ends lost 4 bases and 8 bases respectively, with 20 bases between them. Germline CDR1 and CDR2: MNHNS and SASEGT. This CDR3 has 16 amino acids. CDR3 coding DNA: TGTGCCAGCAGTGGTCTACTGGGGGTGGCGGGGGAAAAACTGTTTTTT. This gives the protein CASSGLLGVAGEKLFF.

This clone was observed a few times. The chain carries TRBV19 and TRBJ1-2; TRBD1 agrees at 7 bases. After removal of 7 bases from V and 6 bases from J, the junction contained 8 bases not matched to a gene. The length of the CDR3 is 13 residues. Looked up from germline, CDR1 is LNHDA and CDR2 is SQIVND (reference sequence). In nucleotides, the CDR3 is TGTGCCAGTACCATCGACAGGGCCAATGGCTACACCTTC. Translated, it gives CASTIDRANGYTF.

The chain employs TRBV27 and TRBJ2-1; no clear D. The V and J ends lost 1 base and 0 bases respectively, with 10 bases between them. The CDR3 runs 16 residues. Germline assignment: CDR1 MNHEY and CDR2 SMNVEV (reference sequence). This chain's CDR3 is CASSLYTTGSYNEQFF. CDR3 DNA: TGTGCCAGCAGTTTATATACGACGGGCTCCTACAATGAGCAGTTCTTC.

The chain employs TRBV27 and TRBJ2-1; 7 bases match TRBD2. Germline V gives CDR1 MNHEY, CDR2 SMNVEV (reference sequence). The V and J ends lost 3 bases and 8 bases, in that order; junction bases with no gene match: 16. The CDR3 is made up of 17 amino acids. The CDR3 loop reads CASSLSGGRQIVDEQFF. Written as DNA, the CDR3 is TGTGCCAGCAGTTTGAGTGGCGGGAGACAGATAGTCGATGAGCAGTTCTTC.

The chain joins TRBV2 to TRBJ1-2; maybe TRBD1 (5 bases). The CDR3 totals 14 residues. Germline lookup yields CDR1 SNHLY and CDR2 FYNNEI. V lost 2 bases, J lost 3 bases, and 10 bases lay in between. Written as DNA, the CDR3 is TGTGCCAGCAGTGAAAGGGCAGGGCACTATGGCTACACCTTC. Translation gives CASSERAGHYGYTF. The full variable domain, rest sourced from reference TRBV2 and TRBJ1-2, is EPEVTQTPSHQVTQMGQEVILRCVPISNHLYFYWYRQILGQKVEFLVSFYNNEISEKSEIFDDQFSVERPDGSNFTLKIRSTKLEDSAMYFCASSERAGHYGYTFGSGTRLTVV.

The chain carries TRBV3-1 (or the pseudogene TRBV3-2) and TRBJ1-1, with 9 bases lining up with TRBD1. Germline loops: CDR1 LGHDT, CDR2 YNNKEL (reference sequence). V lost 4 bases to trimming and J lost 4 bases; unmatched junction nucleotides: 7. The CDR3 length is 15 residues. Here the CDR3 reads CASSPGTGLGTEAFF. The CDR3 bases are TGTGCCAGCAGCCCAGGGACAGGGTTGGGCACTGAAGCTTTCTTT.

CDR3 loop: CSASMRPDYEQYF. The CDR3 DNA is TGCAGTGCTAGTATGCGACCAGACTACGAGCAGTACTTC. The chain couples TRBV20-1 to TRBJ2-7, with unresolved D. Trimming removed 3 bases from V and 3 bases from J, with 12 bases in between. The CDR3 has 13 residues. Germline CDR1 reads DFQATT; CDR2 reads SNEGSKA (reference sequence).

The chain links TRBV6-5 to TRBJ1-2; TRBD1 might be the D (5 bases). V was shortened by 8 bases and J by 4 bases, with 17 bases between the two germline ends. Germline loops: CDR1 MNHEY, CDR2 SVGAGI. This CDR3 comprises 14 residues. CDR3 DNA: TGTGCCAGCCTAGGGACCTCCACGTCCTATGGCTACACCTTC. This gives the protein CASLGTSTSYGYTF.

The chain employs TRBV5-1 and TRBJ1-2; a possible D gene is TRBD1 (5 bases). Per germline, CDR1 SGHRS and CDR2 YFSETQ. The V and J ends lost 4 bases and 7 bases respectively, with 8 bases between them. The CDR3 consists of 11 residues. The CDR3 nucleotides read TGCGCCAGCAGCGTAGGGGTTGGCTACACCTTC. Amino acids: CASSVGVGYTF.

The V gene is TRBV4-2, the J gene TRBJ1-2, with TRBD1 matching over 8 bases. CDR3 length: 15 residues. J gave up 7 bases and V 0 bases, and 7 bases lay outside the gene matches. Per germline, CDR1 LGHNA and CDR2 YNFKEQ. CDR3 bases: TGTGCCAGCAGCCAAGAATACAGGGGGTTCTCTGGCTACACCTTC. Its translation is CASSQEYRGFSGYTF.

The chain employs TRBV11-2 and TRBJ2-1; D is unclear. Trimming removed 4 bases from V and 3 bases from J, with 13 bases in between. Germline-derived CDR1 and CDR2 are SGHAT and FQNNGV. There are 15 residues in the CDR3. The CDR3 here is CASSSVVGYYNEQFF. The CDR3, as DNA: TGTGCCAGCAGCTCGGTCGTGGGCTACTACAATGAGCAGTTCTTC. Together with reference TRBV11-2 and TRBJ2-1, the CDR3 gives the full variable domain: EAGVAQSPRYKIIEKRQSVAFWCNPISGHATLYWYQQILGQGPKLLIQFQNNGVVDDSQLPKDRFSAERLKGVDSTLKIQPAKLEDSAVYLCASSSVVGYYNEQFFGPGTRLTVL.

V and J are TRBV19 and TRBJ2-1, with TRBD2 identical over 14 bases. J gave up 1 base and V 3 bases, and 5 bases lay outside the gene matches. Germline V gene lookup returns CDR1 LNHDA and CDR2 SQIVND (reference sequence). This CDR3 region has 18 residues. In nucleotides, the CDR3 is TGTGCCAGTAGTATGACTAGCGGGAGGGCCCGGTCCTACAATGAGCAGTTCTTC. Amino acid sequence: CASSMTSGRARSYNEQFF.